The 4 T cell receptor beta chains in this list originate from one sample, sequenced in a study of T cells in Graves' hyperthyroidism and ophthalmopathy. TCR beta CDR3 regions were amplified from RNA transcripts. A first-round RT-PCR of the TCR CDR3 used the HTBI primer set. TCRdb re-analysed the multiplex PCR reads in MiXCR, keeping a single row per CDR3 protein. The sample has about 640,000 distinct CDR3 sequences; around 21% are singletons. Sequencing was carried out using blood. These receptors came from a man aged 30 to 39 with Graves' ophthalmopathy.

This sequence joins TRBV13 and TRBJ1-4; no clear D gene. Deletions cut 5 bases from V and 7 bases from J, with 17 bases between. Germline loops: CDR1 PRHDT, CDR2 FYEKMQ (reference sequence). The CDR3 spans 15 residues. The CDR3 protein is CASSRVGGSGEKLFF. In DNA, the CDR3 is TGTGCCAGCAGCCGCGTAGGAGGGTCGGGTGAAAAACTGTTTTTT. The entire variable domain, with the rest obtained from reference TRBV13 and TRBJ1-4, is as follows: AAGVIQSPRHLIKEKRETATLKCYPIPRHDTVYWYQQGPGQDPQFLISFYEKMQSDKGSIPDRFSAQQFSDYHSELNMSSLELGDSALYFCASSRVGGSGEKLFFGSGTQLSVL.

The J gene is TRBJ2-3, the V gene TRBV12-3 or TRBV12-4; D is undetermined. With 4 bases removed from V and 6 bases from J, the gap between germline ends came to 14 bases. This CDR3 contains 14 residues. CDR3 nucleotides: TGTGCCAGCAGTTCGATCCGACGGCCTGATACGCAGTATTTT. It is translated as CASSSIRRPDTQYF.

V gene TRBV28 combines with J gene TRBJ1-1; tentative D call: TRBD1 (5 bases). This CDR3 is built from 14 residues. V lost 7 bases and J 5 bases, leaving 17 bases between the germline ends. Germline values: CDR1 MDHEN, CDR2 SYDVKM. In DNA form, the CDR3 reads TGTGCCAGCAATCTTCAGGGAGTGGAGACTGAAGCTTTCTTT. Its protein product is CASNLQGVETEAFF.

This clonotype has a count of ten or more. This chain uses TRBV18 with TRBJ2-3; perhaps TRBD2 as D (6 bases). From germline, CDR1 is KGHSH and CDR2 LQKENI. V was cut by 2 bases and J by 2 bases, with 11 bases left in between. The CDR3 length is 15 residues. The CDR3 nucleotides read TGTGCCAGCTCACCAAAGGCGGGACTCACAGATACGCAGTATTTT. Translated: CASSPKAGLTDTQYF. Supplemented by reference TRBV18 and TRBJ2-3, the full variable domain reads NAGVMQNPRHLVRRRGQEARLRCSPMKGHSHVYWYRQLPEEGLKFMVYLQKENIIDESGMPKERFSAEFPKEGPSILRIQQVVRGDSAAYFCASSPKAGLTDTQYFGPGTRLTVL.